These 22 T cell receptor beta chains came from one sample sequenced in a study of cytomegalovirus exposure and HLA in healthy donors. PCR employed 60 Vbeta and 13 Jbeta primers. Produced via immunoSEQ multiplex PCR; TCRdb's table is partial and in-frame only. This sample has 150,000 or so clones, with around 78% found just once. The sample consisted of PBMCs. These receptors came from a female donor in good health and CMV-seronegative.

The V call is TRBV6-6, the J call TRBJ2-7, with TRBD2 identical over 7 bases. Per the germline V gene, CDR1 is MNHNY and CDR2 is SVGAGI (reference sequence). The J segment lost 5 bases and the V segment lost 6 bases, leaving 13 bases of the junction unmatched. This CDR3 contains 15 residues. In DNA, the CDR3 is TGTGCCAGCAGCCCCGAACGAGCGGGGTTCCACGAGCAGTACTTC. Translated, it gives CASSPERAGFHEQYF.

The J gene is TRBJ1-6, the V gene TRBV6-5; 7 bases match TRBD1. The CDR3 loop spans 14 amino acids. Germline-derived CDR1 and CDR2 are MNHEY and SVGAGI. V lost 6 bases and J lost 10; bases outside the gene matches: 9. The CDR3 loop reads CASRQGQRISPLHF. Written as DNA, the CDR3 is TGTGCCAGCAGACAGGGACAGAGGATCTCACCCCTCCACTTT.

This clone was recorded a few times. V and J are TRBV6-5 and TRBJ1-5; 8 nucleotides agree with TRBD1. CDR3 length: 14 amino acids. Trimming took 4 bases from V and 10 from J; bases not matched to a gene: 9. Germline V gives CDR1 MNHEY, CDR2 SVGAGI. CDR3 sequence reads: CASSSGRGREPQHF. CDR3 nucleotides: TGTGCCAGCAGTTCGGGCAGGGGGCGAGAACCCCAGCATTTT.

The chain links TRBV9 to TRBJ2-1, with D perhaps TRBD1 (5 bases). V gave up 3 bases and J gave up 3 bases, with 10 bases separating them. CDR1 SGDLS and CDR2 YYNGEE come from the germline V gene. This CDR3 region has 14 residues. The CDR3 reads CASSATGVYNEQFF. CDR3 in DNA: TGTGCCAGCAGCGCCACAGGAGTCTACAATGAGCAGTTCTTC.

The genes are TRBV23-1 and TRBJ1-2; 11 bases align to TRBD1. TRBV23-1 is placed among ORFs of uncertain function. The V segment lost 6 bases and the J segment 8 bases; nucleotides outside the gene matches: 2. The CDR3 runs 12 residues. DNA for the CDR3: TGCGCCAGCAGGGACAGGGGGCGCGGCTACACCTTC. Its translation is CASRDRGRGYTF.

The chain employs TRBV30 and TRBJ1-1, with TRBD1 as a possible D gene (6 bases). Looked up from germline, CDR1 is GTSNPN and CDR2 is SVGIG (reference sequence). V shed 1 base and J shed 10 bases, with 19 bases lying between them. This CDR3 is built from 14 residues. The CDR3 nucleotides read TGTGCCTGGAGTGACTTCGGGGACACCCTAAGAGCTTTCTTT. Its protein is CAWSDFGDTLRAFF. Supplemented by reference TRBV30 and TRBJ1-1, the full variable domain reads SQTIHQWPATLVQPVGSPLSLECTVEGTSNPNLYWYRQAAGRGLQLLFYSVGIGQISSEVPQNLSASRPQDRQFILSSKKLLLSDSGFYLCAWSDFGDTLRAFFGQGTRLTVV.

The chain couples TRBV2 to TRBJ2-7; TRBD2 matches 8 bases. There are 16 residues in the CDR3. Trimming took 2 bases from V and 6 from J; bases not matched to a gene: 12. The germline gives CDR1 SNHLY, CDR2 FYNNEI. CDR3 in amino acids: CASSEFLAAGGGEQYF. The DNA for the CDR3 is TGTGCCAGCAGTGAATTTCTGGCGGCCGGGGGGGGCGAGCAGTACTTC. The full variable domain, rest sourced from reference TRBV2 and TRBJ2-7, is EPEVTQTPSHQVTQMGQEVILRCVPISNHLYFYWYRQILGQKVEFLVSFYNNEISEKSEIFDDQFSVERPDGSNFTLKIRSTKLEDSAMYFCASSEFLAAGGGEQYFGPGTRLTVT.

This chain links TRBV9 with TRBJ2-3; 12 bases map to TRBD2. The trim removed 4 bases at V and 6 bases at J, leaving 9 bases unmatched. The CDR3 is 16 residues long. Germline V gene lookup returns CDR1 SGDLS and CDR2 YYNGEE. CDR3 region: CASSTPLAGGFDTQYF. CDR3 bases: TGTGCCAGCAGCACTCCCCTAGCGGGAGGGTTTGATACGCAGTATTTT.

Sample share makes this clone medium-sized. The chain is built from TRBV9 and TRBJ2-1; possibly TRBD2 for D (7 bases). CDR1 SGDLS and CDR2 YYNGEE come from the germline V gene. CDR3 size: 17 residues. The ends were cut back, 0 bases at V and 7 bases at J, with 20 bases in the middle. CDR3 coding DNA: TGTGCCAGCAGCGTAGTAGGGGGACTATGGCCGGGGAATGAGCAGTTCTTC. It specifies CASSVVGGLWPGNEQFF.

The CDR3 region has the DNA TGTGCCAGCAGCTTAGAAGGACAGAATAATTCACCCCTCCACTTT. Translating gives CASSLEGQNNSPLHF. This rearrangement joins TRBV7-9 to TRBJ1-6; D perhaps matches TRBD1 (6 bases). Germline V gives CDR1 SEHNR, CDR2 FQNEAQ (reference sequence). The CDR3 is 15 amino acids. The V and J ends lost 1 base and 5 bases respectively, with 9 bases between them.

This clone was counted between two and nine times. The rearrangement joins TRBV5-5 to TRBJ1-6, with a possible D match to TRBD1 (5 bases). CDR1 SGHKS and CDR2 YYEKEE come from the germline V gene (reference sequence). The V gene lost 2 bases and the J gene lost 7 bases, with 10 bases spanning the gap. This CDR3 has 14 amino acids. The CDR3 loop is CASSFSQGNSPLHF. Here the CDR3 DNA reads TGTGCCAGCAGCTTTAGCCAGGGAAATTCACCCCTCCACTTT.

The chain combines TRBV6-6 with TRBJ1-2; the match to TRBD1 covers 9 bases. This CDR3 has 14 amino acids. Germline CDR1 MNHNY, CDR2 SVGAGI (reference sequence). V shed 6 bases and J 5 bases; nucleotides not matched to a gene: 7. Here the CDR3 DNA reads TGTGCCAGCAGGGAGGGGACAGGGCCTTATGGCTACACCTTC. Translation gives CASREGTGPYGYTF.

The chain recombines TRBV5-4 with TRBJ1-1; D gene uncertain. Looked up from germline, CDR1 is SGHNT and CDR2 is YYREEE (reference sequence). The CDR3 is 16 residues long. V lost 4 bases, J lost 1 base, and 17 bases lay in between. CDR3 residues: CASSPWSRSQNTEAFF. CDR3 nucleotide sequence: TGTGCCAGCAGCCCCTGGAGTAGATCCCAGAACACTGAAGCTTTCTTT.

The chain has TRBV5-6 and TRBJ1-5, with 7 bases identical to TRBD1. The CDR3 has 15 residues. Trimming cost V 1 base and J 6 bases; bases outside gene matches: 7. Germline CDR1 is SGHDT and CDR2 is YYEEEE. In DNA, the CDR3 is TGTGCCAGCAGCTTGATGGCAGGGGGAAGTCAGCCCCAGCATTTT. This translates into CASSLMAGGSQPQHF.

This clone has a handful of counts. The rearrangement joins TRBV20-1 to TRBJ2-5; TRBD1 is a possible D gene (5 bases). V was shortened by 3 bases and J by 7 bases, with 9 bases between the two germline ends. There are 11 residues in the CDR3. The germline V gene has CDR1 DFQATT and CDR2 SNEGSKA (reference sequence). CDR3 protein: CSASQGTTQYF. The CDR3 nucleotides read TGCAGTGCTAGCCAGGGTACGACCCAGTACTTC.

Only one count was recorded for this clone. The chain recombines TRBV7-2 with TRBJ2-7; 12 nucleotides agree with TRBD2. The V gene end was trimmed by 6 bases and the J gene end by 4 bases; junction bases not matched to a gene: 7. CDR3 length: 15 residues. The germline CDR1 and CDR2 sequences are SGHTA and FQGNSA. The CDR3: CASSTLAGGPYEQYF. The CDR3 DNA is TGTGCCAGCAGTACGCTAGCGGGAGGGCCGTACGAGCAGTACTTC.

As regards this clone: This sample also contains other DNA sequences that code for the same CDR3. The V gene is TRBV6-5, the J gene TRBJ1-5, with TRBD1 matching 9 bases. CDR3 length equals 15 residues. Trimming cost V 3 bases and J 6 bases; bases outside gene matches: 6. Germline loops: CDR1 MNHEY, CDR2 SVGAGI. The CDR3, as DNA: TGTGCCAGCAGTTATTCGGGACAGGGCGGTCAGCCCCAGCATTTT. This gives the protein CASSYSGQGGQPQHF.

CDR3 residues: CASHGGGRETQYF. CDR3 DNA: TGTGCCAGCCACGGGGGGGGCAGAGAGACCCAGTACTTC. The rearrangement uses TRBV25-1 and TRBJ2-5; 8 bases line up with TRBD2. The CDR3 sequence is 13 residues long. V lost 8 bases, J lost 4 bases, and 6 bases stayed unmatched. Germline V gene sequence: CDR1 MGHDK, CDR2 SYGVNS.

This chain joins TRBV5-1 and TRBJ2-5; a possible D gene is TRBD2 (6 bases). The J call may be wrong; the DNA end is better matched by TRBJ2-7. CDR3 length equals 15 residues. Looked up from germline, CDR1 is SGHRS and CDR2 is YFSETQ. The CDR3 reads CASSHGGRSSYEQYF. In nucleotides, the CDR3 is TGCGCCAGCAGCCACGGGGGACGGAGCTCCTACGAGCAGTACTTC.

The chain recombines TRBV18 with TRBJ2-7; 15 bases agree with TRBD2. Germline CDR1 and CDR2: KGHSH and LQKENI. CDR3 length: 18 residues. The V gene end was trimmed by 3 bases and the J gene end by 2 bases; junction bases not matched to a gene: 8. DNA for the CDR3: TGTGCCAGCTCACCGCCGGGACTAGCGGGAGGAGGGACCTACGAGCAGTACTTC. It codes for CASSPPGLAGGGTYEQYF.

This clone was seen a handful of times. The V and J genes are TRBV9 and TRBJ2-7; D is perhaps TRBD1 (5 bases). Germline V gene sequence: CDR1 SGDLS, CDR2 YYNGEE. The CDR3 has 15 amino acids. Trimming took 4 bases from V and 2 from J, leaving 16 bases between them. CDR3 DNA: TGTGCCAGCAGCCCTGGGTGGGGCGGCCCCTACGAGCAGTACTTC. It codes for CASSPGWGGPYEQYF.

The CDR3 loop reads CASSVDSLTGELFF. DNA of the CDR3: TGTGCCAGCAGCGTAGATTCCCTTACCGGGGAGCTGTTTTTT. The V gene is TRBV9, the J gene TRBJ2-2; D is uncertain. Trimming removed 0 bases at V and 5 bases at J, with 8 bases between. Germline V gives CDR1 SGDLS, CDR2 YYNGEE. This CDR3 region has 14 residues.